The next 21 T cell receptor beta chains were all read from a single sample in a study of CD8 T cells in ankylosing spondylitis. TCRdb re-analysed the 5' RACE reads in MiXCR, keeping a single row per CDR3 protein. Among about 140,000 distinct CDR3 sequences listed, approximately 9.2% were seen once. The sample taken for sequencing was synovial fluid, either unsorted or a sorted T cell fraction (not recorded which). These TCRs come from a male donor with ankylosing spondylitis.

The J gene is TRBJ1-2, the V gene TRBV6-6, with D possibly TRBD1 on 5 matching bases. Germline-derived CDR1 and CDR2 are MNHNY and SVGAGI (reference sequence). The CDR3 has 13 amino acids. V lost 11 bases and J lost 3, with 16 bases in between. The CDR3 nucleotides read TGTGCCGTCCTCGGTGGGGGGGACTATGGCTACACCTTC. This sequence encodes CAVLGGGDYGYTF.

This clonotype was observed at least ten times. The chain links TRBV7-9 to TRBJ1-1; D might be TRBD1 (6 bases). V lost 5 bases, J lost 5 bases, and 9 bases lay in between. Germline V lookup: CDR1 SEHNR, CDR2 FQNEAQ (reference sequence). The CDR3 is 12 residues long. CDR3 region: CASSQGPTEAFF. The CDR3 DNA reads as TGTGCCAGCAGCCAGGGGCCGACTGAAGCTTTCTTT.

Only a few counts were recorded for this clonotype. The rearrangement links TRBV2 to TRBJ2-6, with no clear D. The V gene's germline CDR1 is SNHLY and CDR2 FYNNEI. CDR3 length: 15 amino acids. Trimming took 5 bases from V and 0 from J, leaving 8 bases between them. The CDR3: CASSRTDSGANVLTF. CDR3 in DNA: TGTGCCAGCAGTCGTACAGACTCTGGGGCCAACGTCCTGACTTTC.

The rearrangement links TRBV20-1 to TRBJ2-2, with 7 bases that match TRBD1. This CDR3 comprises 13 residues. J lost 7 bases, V lost 1 base, and 3 bases had no gene match. Germline loops: CDR1 DFQATT, CDR2 SNEGSKA (reference sequence). As DNA, the CDR3 is TGCAGTGCTAGAGTACCAGGGGGCGGGGAGCTGTTTTTT. Residues: CSARVPGGGELFF.

This clonotype was picked up a small number of times. This chain uses TRBV5-1 with TRBJ2-5; 9 nucleotides line up with TRBD1. The germline gives CDR1 SGHRS, CDR2 YFSETQ. The CDR3 length is 14 residues. The V segment lost 0 bases and the J segment 4 bases; nucleotides outside the gene matches: 1. The CDR3 reads CASSLAGQGETQYF. The CDR3 DNA follows: TGCGCCAGCAGCTTGGCGGGACAGGGAGAGACCCAGTACTTC.

DNA for the CDR3: TGTGCCAGCGGCGAGACTAGCGGATATTACGAGCAGTACTTC. Residues: CASGETSGYYEQYF. This chain links TRBV6-1 with TRBJ2-7; the match to TRBD2 covers 9 bases. The germline V gene encodes CDR1 MNHNS and CDR2 SASEGT. V was pared by 8 bases and J by 4 bases, with 9 bases of the junction left unmatched. This CDR3 has 14 residues.

CDR3: CASSPLHRPYGYTF. The CDR3, as DNA: TGTGCCAGTAGTCCTCTTCACCGTCCCTATGGCTACACCTTC. The V call is TRBV19, the J call TRBJ1-2; D is ambiguous. Per the germline V gene, CDR1 is LNHDA and CDR2 is SQIVND (reference sequence). Trimming removed 5 bases from V and 4 bases from J, with 14 bases in between. CDR3 length equals 14 residues.

This chain joins TRBV7-6 and TRBJ2-5; D not certain. V lost 3 bases, J lost 5 bases, and 10 bases lay in between. The CDR3 totals 13 residues. Germline CDR1 reads SGHVS; CDR2 reads FNYEAQ. The CDR3 reads CASSFARSETQYF. Written as DNA, the CDR3 is TGTGCCAGCAGCTTCGCAAGATCGGAGACCCAGTACTTC.

In this sample, this clonotype turned up a few times. The J gene is TRBJ2-1, the V gene TRBV10-3, with a weak D call TRBD2 (5 bases). Germline V CDR1 and CDR2: ENHRY, SYGVKD. With 2 bases removed from V and 0 bases from J, the gap between germline ends came to 8 bases. The CDR3 sequence is 15 residues long. For the CDR3, the DNA is TGTGCCATCAGTGAGCGGGATCGCTCCTACAATGAGCAGTTCTTC. Its protein is CAISERDRSYNEQFF.

This clonotype was seen at least ten times. The J gene is TRBJ2-4, the V gene TRBV4-3, with D possibly being TRBD1 or TRBD2 (5 bases each). This CDR3 has 15 amino acids. CDR1 LGHNA and CDR2 YSLEER come from the germline V gene. Trimming stripped 0 bases from V and 9 bases from J, with 15 bases between. The CDR3 sequence: CASSQDKTRGRIQYF. As DNA, the CDR3 is TGCGCCAGCAGCCAAGATAAGACCCGGGGCCGCATTCAGTACTTC.

This clonotype was found a few times. The chain combines TRBV5-1 with TRBJ2-5; TRBD2 matches 8 bases. Trimming at V came to 0 bases and at J to 6 bases, leaving 4 bases not matched to a gene. Germline V lookup: CDR1 SGHRS, CDR2 YFSETQ. The CDR3 is made up of 14 amino acids. CDR3 protein: CASSLASGSKTQYF. In nucleotides, the CDR3 is TGCGCCAGCAGCTTGGCCAGCGGGAGTAAGACCCAGTACTTC.

The chain links TRBV7-2 to TRBJ1-1, with D possibly TRBD1 on 6 matching bases. The CDR3 has 14 residues. With 0 bases removed from V and 10 bases from J, the gap between germline ends came to 15 bases. Looked up from germline, CDR1 is SGHTA and CDR2 is FQGNSA. CDR3 nucleotides: TGTGCCAGCAGCTTAGCGAGGGATTGGGGGGCAGCTTTCTTT. This codes for CASSLARDWGAAFF.

At least ten counts were recorded for this clonotype. The chain couples TRBV10-3 to TRBJ1-2, with D perhaps matching TRBD1 (5 bases). Between the trimmed V and J ends, which lost 10 bases and 6 bases, there was a span of 18 bases. In germline, CDR1 is ENHRY, CDR2 SYGVKD. There are 13 residues in the CDR3. The CDR3 spells CASEPGGSDGYTF. The CDR3 nucleotides read TGTGCCAGTGAGCCGGGGGGATCGGATGGCTACACCTTC.

This clonotype was observed a handful of times. At one boundary the junction diverges from the germline segment, which might be a read error. The genes are TRBV7-2 and TRBJ2-5, with D possibly matching TRBD1 (5 bases). Germline lookup yields CDR1 SGHTA and CDR2 FQGNSA. This CDR3 has 14 amino acids. The CDR3: CASSSQQGQGTQYF. Written as DNA, the CDR3 is TGTGCCAGCAGCTCGCAGCAAGGACAAGGGACCCAGTACTTC.

This clonotype has more than one count but fewer than ten. The rearrangement joins TRBV6-2 or TRBV6-3 to TRBJ1-1; D is uncertain. Germline V lookup: CDR1 MNHEY, CDR2 SVGEGT. CDR3 length: 14 residues. V lost 4 bases, J lost 3 bases, and 12 bases lay in between. The CDR3 DNA reads TGTGCCAGCAGTTCCGGCCAAATCTACACTGAAGCTTTCTTT. Protein: CASSSGQIYTEAFF.

This clonotype was detected ten times or more. This chain's CDR3 is CATRSWGDSTGELFF. In DNA form, the CDR3 reads TGTGCCACCAGGAGCTGGGGGGACTCCACCGGGGAGCTGTTTTTT. The chain links TRBV24-1 to TRBJ2-2; maybe TRBD2 (6 bases). Trimming took off 7 bases at V and 4 bases at J, with 15 bases between the two ends. CDR3 length: 15 residues. The V gene's germline CDR1 is KGHDR and CDR2 SFDVKD.

This clonotype was detected many times. CDR3 residues: CASSHRPNEQYF. The CDR3 DNA sequence: TGTGCCAGCAGTCATCGGCCCAACGAGCAGTACTTC. The chain employs TRBV12-3 or TRBV12-4 and TRBJ2-7; no firm D call. The CDR3 totals 12 residues. Trimming left V 5 bases short and J 5 bases short, with 10 bases between.

This clonotype was seen a few times. This chain joins TRBV7-8 and TRBJ2-1; D might be TRBD1 or TRBD2, each matching 5 bases. The CDR3 contains 14 residues. Deletions cut 8 bases from V and 6 bases from J, with 17 bases between. Germline V gives CDR1 SGHVS, CDR2 FQNEAQ. The CDR3 loop is CASLYWDGLNEQFF. CDR3 sequence (DNA): TGTGCCAGCTTATATTGGGACGGACTCAATGAGCAGTTCTTC. Together with reference TRBV7-8 and TRBJ2-1, the CDR3 gives the full variable domain: GAGVSQSPRYKVAKRGQDVALRCDPISGHVSLFWYQQALGQGPEFLTYFQNEAQLDKSGLPSDRFFAERPEGSVSTLKIQRTQQEDSAVYLCASLYWDGLNEQFFGPGTRLTVL.

The rearrangement joins TRBV28 to TRBJ1-2; D possibly corresponds to TRBD1 (5 bases). The length of the CDR3 is 13 residues. Between the trimmed V and J ends, which lost 2 bases and 4 bases, there was a span of 8 bases. Per germline, CDR1 MDHEN and CDR2 SYDVKM. This CDR3 reads CASSLHGGYGYTF. CDR3 nucleotides: TGTGCCAGCAGTTTACATGGGGGCTATGGCTACACCTTC.

This clonotype was detected ten times or more. The J gene is TRBJ1-5, the V gene TRBV28; a possible D gene is TRBD1 (6 bases). Per the germline V gene, CDR1 is MDHEN and CDR2 is SYDVKM. The CDR3 totals 11 residues. Between the trimmed V and J ends, which lost 10 bases and 4 bases, there was a span of 8 bases. The CDR3 DNA reads TGTGCCACTCAGGGGAATCAGCCCCAGCATTTT. This sequence encodes CATQGNQPQHF. Complete variable domain (other parts from reference TRBV28 and TRBJ1-5): DVKVTQSSRYLVKRTGEKVFLECVQDMDHENMFWYRQDPGLGLRLIYFSYDVKMKEKGDIPEGYSVSREKKERFSLILESASTNQTSMYLCATQGNQPQHFGDGTRLSIL.

This clonotype was seen a single time. This sequence joins TRBV7-2 and TRBJ2-7; 10 positions match TRBD2. V lost 2 bases, J lost 4 bases, and 5 bases stayed unmatched. Per the germline V gene, CDR1 is SGHTA and CDR2 is FQGNSA. There are 15 residues in the CDR3. Here the CDR3 DNA reads TGTGCCAGCAGCTTACGAGCGGGAGGGGGGTACGAGCAGTACTTC. Translation: CASSLRAGGGYEQYF.